This TCR beta chain was documented in a study of T-cell reconstitution after alpha-beta-depleted transplantation in children. Comment on this clonotype: Its specificity is not known.

Study-level points and caveats: Some patients showed high day-60 TCRbeta diversity, which derived from surviving recipient T cells and thymic progenitors. One year after transplant, T-cell counts and diversity came mostly from newly produced T cells. Approximately two months post-transplant, alpha-beta T cells reportedly originated from several hundred expanded graft clones.

This sample's TCRbeta library carried unique molecular identifier barcodes. TCRdb ran MiXCR on the PCR reads and lists one entry per CDR3 protein. This repertoire shows roughly 670,000 distinct CDR3 sequences, roughly 14% found once; its top ten account for 0.79%. This specimen was PBMCs, taken before TCRalphabeta/CD19-depleted stem cell transplant. The origin of this receptor is a girl between 2 and 10 years old with congenital amegakaryocytic thrombocytopenia, due to receive a stem cell transplant.

The CDR3 nucleotides read TGTGCCATCAGAGGGACAGGGCAAACCGGGGAGCTGTTTTTT. This codes for CAIRGTGQTGELFF. The chain employs TRBV10-3 and TRBJ2-2; TRBD1 matches at 9 bases. With 6 bases clipped from V and 5 bases from J, the junction kept 4 bases outside the gene matches. The CDR3 sequence is 14 residues long. CDR1 and CDR2 from the germline V gene are ENHRY and SYGVKD.